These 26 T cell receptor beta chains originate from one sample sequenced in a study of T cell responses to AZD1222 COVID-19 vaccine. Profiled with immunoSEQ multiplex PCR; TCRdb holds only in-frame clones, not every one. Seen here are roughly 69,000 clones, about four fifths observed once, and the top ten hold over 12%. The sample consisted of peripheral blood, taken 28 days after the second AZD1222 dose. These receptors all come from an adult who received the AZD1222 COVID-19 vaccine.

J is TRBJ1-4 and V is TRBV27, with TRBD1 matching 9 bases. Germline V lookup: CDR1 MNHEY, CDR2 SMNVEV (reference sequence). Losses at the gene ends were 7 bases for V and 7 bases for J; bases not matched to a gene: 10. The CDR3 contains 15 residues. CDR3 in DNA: TGTGCCAGCAAGATTCTACAGGGGGCGCGTGAAAAACTGTTTTTT. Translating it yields CASKILQGAREKLFF. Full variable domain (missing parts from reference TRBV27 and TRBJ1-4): EAQVTQNPRYLITVTGKKLTVTCSQNMNHEYMSWYRQDPGLGLRQIYYSMNVEVTDKGDVPEGYKVSRKEKRNFPLILESPSPNQTSLYFCASKILQGAREKLFFGSGTQLSVL.

The CDR3 reads CASSQGVNEQFF. CDR3 DNA: TGTGCCAGCAGCCAAGGAGTGAATGAGCAGTTCTTC. The V and J genes are TRBV4-2 and TRBJ2-1, with D hard to call. Per the germline V gene, CDR1 is LGHNA and CDR2 is YNFKEQ. CDR3 length equals 12 residues. V lost 1 base and J 7 bases, leaving 5 bases between the germline ends.

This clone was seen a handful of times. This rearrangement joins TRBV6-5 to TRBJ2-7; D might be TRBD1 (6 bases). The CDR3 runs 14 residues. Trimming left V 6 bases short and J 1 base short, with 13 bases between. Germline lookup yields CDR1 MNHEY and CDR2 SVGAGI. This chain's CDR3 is CASSRGQISYEQYF. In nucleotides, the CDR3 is TGTGCCAGCAGCAGAGGACAGATTTCCTACGAGCAGTACTTC.

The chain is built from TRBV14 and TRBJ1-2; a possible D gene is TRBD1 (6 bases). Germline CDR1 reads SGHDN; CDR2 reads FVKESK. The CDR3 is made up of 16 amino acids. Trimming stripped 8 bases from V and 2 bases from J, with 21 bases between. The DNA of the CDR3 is TGTGCCAGCTTCGATGTCAGGGGCTTGGGAAACTATGGCTACACCTTC. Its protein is CASFDVRGLGNYGYTF.

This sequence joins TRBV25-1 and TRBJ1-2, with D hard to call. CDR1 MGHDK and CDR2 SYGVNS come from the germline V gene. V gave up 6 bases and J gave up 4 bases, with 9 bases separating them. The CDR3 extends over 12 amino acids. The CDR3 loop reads CASSGRGYGYTF. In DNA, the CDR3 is TGTGCCAGCAGCGGACGTGGCTATGGCTACACCTTC.

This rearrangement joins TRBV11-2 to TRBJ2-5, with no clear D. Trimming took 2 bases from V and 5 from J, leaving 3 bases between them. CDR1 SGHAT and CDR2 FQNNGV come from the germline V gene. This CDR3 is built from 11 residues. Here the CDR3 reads CASSLSETQYF. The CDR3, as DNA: TGTGCCAGCAGCTTATCGGAGACCCAGTACTTC.

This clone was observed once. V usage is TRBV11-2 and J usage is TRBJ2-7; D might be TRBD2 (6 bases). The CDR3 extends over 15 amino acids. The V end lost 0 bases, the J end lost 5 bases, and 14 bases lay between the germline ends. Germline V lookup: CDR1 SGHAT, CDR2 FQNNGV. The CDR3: CASSLEVWWRDEQYF. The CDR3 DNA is TGTGCCAGCAGCTTAGAGGTATGGTGGAGGGACGAGCAGTACTTC.

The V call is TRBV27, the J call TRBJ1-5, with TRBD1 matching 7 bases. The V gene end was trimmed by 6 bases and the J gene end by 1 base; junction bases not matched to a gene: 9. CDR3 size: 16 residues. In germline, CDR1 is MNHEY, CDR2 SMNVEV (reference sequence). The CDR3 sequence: CASSLGGQMSNQPQHF. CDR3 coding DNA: TGTGCCAGCAGCCTAGGGGGACAGATGAGCAATCAGCCCCAGCATTTT.

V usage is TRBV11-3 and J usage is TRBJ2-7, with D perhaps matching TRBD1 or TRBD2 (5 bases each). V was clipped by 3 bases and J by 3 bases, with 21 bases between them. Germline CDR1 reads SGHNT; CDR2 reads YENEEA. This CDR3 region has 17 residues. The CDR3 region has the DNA TGTGCCAGCAGCTTCACCCAGGGACCGACCTCCCACTACGAGCAGTACTTC. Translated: CASSFTQGPTSHYEQYF.

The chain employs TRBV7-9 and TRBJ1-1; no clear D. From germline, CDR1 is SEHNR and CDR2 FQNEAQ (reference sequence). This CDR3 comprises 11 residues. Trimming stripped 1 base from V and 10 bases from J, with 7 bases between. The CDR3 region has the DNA TGTGCCAGCAGCTTAGAGGGTCGAGCTTTCTTT. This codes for CASSLEGRAFF.

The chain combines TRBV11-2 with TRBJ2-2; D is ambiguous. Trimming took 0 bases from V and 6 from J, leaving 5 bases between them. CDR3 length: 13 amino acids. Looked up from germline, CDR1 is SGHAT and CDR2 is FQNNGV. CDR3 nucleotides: TGTGCCAGCAGCTTAGATGGGGCCGGGGAGCTGTTTTTT. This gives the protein CASSLDGAGELFF.

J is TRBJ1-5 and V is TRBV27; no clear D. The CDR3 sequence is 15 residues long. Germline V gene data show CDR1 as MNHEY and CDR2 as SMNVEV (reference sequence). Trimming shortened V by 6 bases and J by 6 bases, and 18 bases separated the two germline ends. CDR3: CASRSSRTVTQPQHF. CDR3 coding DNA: TGTGCCAGCAGATCTTCCCGGACTGTAACTCAGCCCCAGCATTTT.

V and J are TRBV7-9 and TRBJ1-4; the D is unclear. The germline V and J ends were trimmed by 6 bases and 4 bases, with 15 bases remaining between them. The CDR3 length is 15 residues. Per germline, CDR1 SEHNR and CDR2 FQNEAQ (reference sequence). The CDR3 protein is CASRPRREGNEKLFF. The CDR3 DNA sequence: TGTGCCAGCAGACCACGGAGGGAGGGTAATGAAAAACTGTTTTTT. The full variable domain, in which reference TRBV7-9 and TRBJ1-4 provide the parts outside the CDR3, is DTGVSQNPRHKITKRGQNVTFRCDPISEHNRLYWYRQTLGQGPEFLTYFQNEAQLEKSRLLSDRFSAERPKGSFSTLEIQRTEQGDSAMYLCASRPRREGNEKLFFGSGTQLSVL.

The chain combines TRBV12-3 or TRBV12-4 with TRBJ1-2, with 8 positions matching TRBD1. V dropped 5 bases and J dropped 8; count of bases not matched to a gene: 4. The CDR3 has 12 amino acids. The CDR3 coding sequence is TGTGCCAGCAGTGGACAGGGATTCGGCTACACCTTC. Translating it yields CASSGQGFGYTF.

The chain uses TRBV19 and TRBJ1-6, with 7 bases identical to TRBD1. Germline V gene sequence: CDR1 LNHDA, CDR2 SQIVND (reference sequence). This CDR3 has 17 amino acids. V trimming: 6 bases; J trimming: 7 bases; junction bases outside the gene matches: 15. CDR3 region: CASRQGVTEITNSPLHF. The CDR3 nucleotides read TGTGCCAGTAGGCAGGGGGTAACAGAGATTACCAATTCACCCCTCCACTTT.

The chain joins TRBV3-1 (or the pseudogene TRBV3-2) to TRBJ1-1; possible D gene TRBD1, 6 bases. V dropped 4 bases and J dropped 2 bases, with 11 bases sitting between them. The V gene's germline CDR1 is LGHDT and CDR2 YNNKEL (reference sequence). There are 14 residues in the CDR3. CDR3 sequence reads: CASSLQGINTEAFF. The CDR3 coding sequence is TGTGCCAGCAGCCTCCAGGGGATTAACACTGAAGCTTTCTTT.

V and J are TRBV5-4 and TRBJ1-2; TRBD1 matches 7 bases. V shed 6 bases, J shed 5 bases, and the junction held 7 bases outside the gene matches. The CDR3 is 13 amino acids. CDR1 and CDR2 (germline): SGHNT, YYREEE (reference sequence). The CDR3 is CASTWDRTYGYTF. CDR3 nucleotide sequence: TGTGCCAGCACCTGGGACAGAACGTATGGCTACACCTTC.

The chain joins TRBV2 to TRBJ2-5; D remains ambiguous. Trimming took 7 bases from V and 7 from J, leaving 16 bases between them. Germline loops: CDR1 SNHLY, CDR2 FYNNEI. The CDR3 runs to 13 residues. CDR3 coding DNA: TGTGCCAGCACTGGGCTCAAGGTGGGGACCCAGTACTTC. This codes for CASTGLKVGTQYF.

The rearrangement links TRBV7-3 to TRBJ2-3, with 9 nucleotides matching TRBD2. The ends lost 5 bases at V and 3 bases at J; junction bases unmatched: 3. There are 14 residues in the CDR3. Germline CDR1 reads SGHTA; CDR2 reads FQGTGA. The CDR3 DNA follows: TGTGCCAGCAGCCGTAGCGGGGGTACAGATACGCAGTATTTT. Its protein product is CASSRSGGTDTQYF.

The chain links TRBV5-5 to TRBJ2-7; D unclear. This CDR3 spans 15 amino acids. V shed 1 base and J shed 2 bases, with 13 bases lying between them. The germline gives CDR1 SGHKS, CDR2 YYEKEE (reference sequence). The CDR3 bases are TGTGCCAGCAGCTTGATCCTCGGAGATACCTACGAGCAGTACTTC. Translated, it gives CASSLILGDTYEQYF.

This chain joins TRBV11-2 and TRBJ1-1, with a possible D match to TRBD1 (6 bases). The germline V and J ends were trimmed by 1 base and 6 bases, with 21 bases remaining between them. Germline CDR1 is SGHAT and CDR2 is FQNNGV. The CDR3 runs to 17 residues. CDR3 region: CASSLGGIGGRFSEAFF. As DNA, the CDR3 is TGTGCCAGCAGCTTAGGCGGTATCGGGGGGCGCTTCTCTGAAGCTTTCTTT.

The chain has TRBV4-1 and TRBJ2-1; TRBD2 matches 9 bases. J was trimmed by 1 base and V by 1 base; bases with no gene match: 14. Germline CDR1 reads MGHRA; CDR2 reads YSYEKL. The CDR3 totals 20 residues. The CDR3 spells CASSQAALAGPRPSYNEQFF. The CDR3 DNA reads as TGCGCCAGCAGCCAAGCGGCTCTAGCGGGGCCGCGCCCTTCCTACAATGAGCAGTTCTTC.

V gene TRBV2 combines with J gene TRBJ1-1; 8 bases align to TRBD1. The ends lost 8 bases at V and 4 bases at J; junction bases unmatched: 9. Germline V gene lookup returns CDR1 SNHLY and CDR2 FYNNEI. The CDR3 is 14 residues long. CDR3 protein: CASVRQGLGTEAFF. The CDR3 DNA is TGTGCCAGCGTCCGACAGGGGTTGGGCACTGAAGCTTTCTTT.

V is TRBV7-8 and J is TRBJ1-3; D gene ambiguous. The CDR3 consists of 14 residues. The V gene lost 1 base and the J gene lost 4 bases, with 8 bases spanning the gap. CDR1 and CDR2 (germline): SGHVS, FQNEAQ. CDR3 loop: CASSLVMAGNTIYF. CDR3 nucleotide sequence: TGTGCCAGCAGCTTAGTCATGGCGGGAAACACCATATATTTT.

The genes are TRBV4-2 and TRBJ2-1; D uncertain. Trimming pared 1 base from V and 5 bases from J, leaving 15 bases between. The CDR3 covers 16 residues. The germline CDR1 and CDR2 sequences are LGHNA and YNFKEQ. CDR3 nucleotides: TGTGCCAGCAGCCAAGGCTCCGCTCAACCCCACAATGAGCAGTTCTTC. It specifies CASSQGSAQPHNEQFF.

DNA of the CDR3: TGTGCCAGCAGGACAGATAGCAATCAGCCCCAGCATTTT. Encoded protein: CASRTDSNQPQHF. The rearrangement joins TRBV6-5 to TRBJ1-5; possibly TRBD1 for D (5 bases). V lost 6 bases and J 0 bases, leaving 6 bases between the germline ends. The CDR3 is made up of 13 amino acids. The germline V gene encodes CDR1 MNHEY and CDR2 SVGAGI.